Shown below are 11 T cell receptor beta chains from a single sample sequenced in a study of blood T cell repertoires in COVID-19 (dated by TCRdb to 2020 to 2021). Library preparation was by the immunoSEQ multiplex PCR assay. The immuneACCESS repertoire file appears here via TCRdb, limited to in-frame rearrangements. These files lack a portion of the clones; in checked studies, under half of the deficit traces to unresolved V genes, and the cause of the others is not known. This sample holds some 290,000 clones; roughly 91% were observed only once. About 2.3% of the sample comes from the top ten. Sequencing was done on a sample of PBMCs or T cells enriched from blood (not recorded which). These receptors originate from a woman between 40 and 50 years old with acute COVID-19.

The chain combines TRBV5-6 with TRBJ2-5; 7 nucleotides align to TRBD1. V lost 4 bases to trimming and J lost 4 bases; unmatched junction nucleotides: 7. The CDR3 runs 14 residues. In germline, CDR1 is SGHDT, CDR2 YYEEEE. The CDR3 DNA reads TGTGCCAGCAGCCGACGACAGGGTCGAGAGACCCAGTACTTC. Translated: CASSRRQGRETQYF.

V and J are TRBV2 and TRBJ1-2, with 9 bases fitting TRBD1. Losses at the gene ends were 1 base for V and 6 bases for J; bases not matched to a gene: 6. The CDR3 extends over 15 amino acids. CDR1 is SNHLY, CDR2 FYNNEI, per germline. The CDR3 is CASSEDRGRRDGYTF. As DNA, the CDR3 is TGTGCCAGCAGTGAAGACAGGGGGCGCAGGGATGGCTACACCTTC.

The chain is built from TRBV30 and TRBJ2-5; 9 bases fit TRBD1. The germline V gene has CDR1 GTSNPN and CDR2 SVGIG (reference sequence). This CDR3 comprises 12 residues. After removal of 7 bases from V and 5 bases from J, the junction contained 5 bases not matched to a gene. The DNA of the CDR3 is TGTGCCTTGGACAGGGGTGGGGAGACCCAGTACTTC. Encoded protein: CALDRGGETQYF.

This clone was recorded only once. V usage is TRBV25-1 and J usage is TRBJ2-5; TRBD1 is a possible D gene (6 bases). V was trimmed by 4 bases and J by 1 base, leaving 13 bases between them. Germline V gene sequence: CDR1 MGHDK, CDR2 SYGVNS. The CDR3 has 15 residues. The CDR3 sequence is CASSGRQAPQETQYF. The CDR3 region has the DNA TGTGCCAGCAGTGGGAGACAGGCCCCCCAAGAGACCCAGTACTTC.

The chain uses TRBV18 and TRBJ1-3; 7 nucleotides match TRBD1. V gave up 6 bases and J gave up 4 bases; unmatched junction bases: 9. This CDR3 is built from 15 residues. Germline V gene data show CDR1 as KGHSH and CDR2 as LQKENI. The CDR3 sequence: CASSHIGGDGNTIYF. In DNA, the CDR3 is TGTGCCAGCTCTCACATAGGGGGCGACGGAAACACCATATATTTT.

The rearrangement links TRBV5-4 to TRBJ2-7; 7 bases align to TRBD2. Per the germline V gene, CDR1 is SGHNT and CDR2 is YYREEE (reference sequence). Trimming cost V 4 bases and J 0 bases; bases outside gene matches: 10. This CDR3 spans 16 amino acids. For the CDR3, the DNA is TGTGCCAGCAGCACCATTGGGCGGGGGAACTCCTACGAGCAGTACTTC. Translation gives CASSTIGRGNSYEQYF.

The chain combines TRBV2 with TRBJ2-2, with D possibly being TRBD2 (6 bases). Trimming left V 7 bases short and J 3 bases short, with 9 bases between. There are 13 residues in the CDR3. The germline gives CDR1 SNHLY, CDR2 FYNNEI. CDR3 sequence reads: CASTGLYTGELFF. CDR3 in DNA: TGTGCCAGCACGGGACTTTACACCGGGGAGCTGTTTTTT.

This sequence joins TRBV7-9 and TRBJ2-7, with 10 bases matching TRBD1. In germline, CDR1 is SEHNR, CDR2 FQNEAQ (reference sequence). V dropped 5 bases and J dropped 4; count of bases not matched to a gene: 5. This CDR3 is built from 14 residues. Here the CDR3 reads CASSQGQGIYEQYF. As DNA, the CDR3 is TGTGCCAGCAGCCAGGGACAGGGGATTTACGAGCAGTACTTC.

V gene TRBV4-3 combines with J gene TRBJ1-4; 12 nucleotides line up with TRBD1. CDR3 length: 16 amino acids. With V trimmed by 0 bases and J by 10 bases, 6 bases remained unmatched. CDR1 is LGHNA and CDR2 is YSLEER in the germline V gene. The CDR3 DNA sequence: TGCGCCAGCAGCCAAGAGGTTGGGACAGGGGGCGGAAAACTGTTTTTT. This encodes CASSQEVGTGGGKLFF.

The CDR3 sequence is CASSVGRSTSGNEQFF. The DNA for the CDR3 is TGTGCCAGCAGCGTAGGACGGAGCACTAGTGGAAATGAGCAGTTCTTC. The chain carries TRBV9 and TRBJ2-1; D may be TRBD2 (5 bases). The CDR3 runs 16 residues. Trimming took off 0 bases at V and 7 bases at J, with 17 bases between the two ends. In germline, CDR1 is SGDLS, CDR2 YYNGEE.

The genes are TRBV7-9 and TRBJ1-3; 10 nucleotides agree with TRBD1. Per germline, CDR1 SEHNR and CDR2 FQNEAQ (reference sequence). The ends lost 5 bases at V and 0 bases at J; junction bases unmatched: 10. The CDR3 sequence is 18 residues long. Here the CDR3 reads CASSTGTGALSSGNTIYF. CDR3 DNA: TGTGCCAGCAGCACCGGGACAGGGGCCCTAAGCTCTGGAAACACCATATATTTT.